The 20 T cell receptor beta chains reported below all come from one sample, sequenced in a study of T cells in Graves' hyperthyroidism and ophthalmopathy. Amplified regions were TCR beta CDR3 sequences from RNA transcripts. The study used the HTBI primer set for a first-round RT-PCR of the TCR CDR3. TCRdb ran MiXCR on the multiplex PCR reads and lists one entry per CDR3 protein. The sample consists of around 290,000 distinct CDR3 sequences, more than 15% of them appearing once. The sequencing input was blood. The origin of the receptors is an older woman with Graves' ophthalmopathy.

The chain is built from TRBV27 and TRBJ2-2, with D perhaps matching TRBD1 (6 bases). The CDR3 covers 15 residues. Per germline, CDR1 MNHEY and CDR2 SMNVEV (reference sequence). The V end was cut by 3 bases, the J end by 3 bases, with 11 bases between. Here the CDR3 DNA reads TGTGCCAGCAGTTTCCTAGCAGGGGACACCGGGGAGCTGTTTTTT. It is translated as CASSFLAGDTGELFF.

There are many counts of this clonotype. V gene TRBV3-1 combines with J gene TRBJ1-6; a possible D gene is TRBD1 (6 bases). Germline lookup yields CDR1 LGHDT and CDR2 YNNKEL (reference sequence). Trimming removed 4 bases at V and 3 bases at J, with 13 bases between. This CDR3 contains 16 residues. As DNA, the CDR3 is TGTGCCAGCAGCCTATGGACAGCCTACTATAATTCACCCCTCCACTTT. Translation: CASSLWTAYYNSPLHF.

Many counts were recorded for this clonotype. The chain joins TRBV25-1 to TRBJ1-1; the D is unclear. Looked up from germline, CDR1 is MGHDK and CDR2 is SYGVNS. The CDR3 totals 20 residues. The V end lost 2 bases, the J end lost 1 base, and 26 bases lay between the germline ends. Written as DNA, the CDR3 is TGTGCCAGCAGTGAACTACAACACAACACCCCGGCTTCAGAGAACACTGAAGCTTTCTTT. It codes for CASSELQHNTPASENTEAFF.

Ten or more counts support this clonotype. The chain links TRBV27 to TRBJ1-1; D not resolved. This CDR3 is built from 15 residues. Germline V gene sequence: CDR1 MNHEY, CDR2 SMNVEV (reference sequence). The V gene lost 8 bases and the J gene lost 4 bases, with 20 bases spanning the gap. The CDR3 region is CASQPIKYPATEAFF. The CDR3 coding sequence is TGTGCCAGCCAGCCAATTAAGTACCCCGCCACTGAAGCTTTCTTT.

This clonotype appeared many times. V gene TRBV20-1 combines with J gene TRBJ2-7; possibly TRBD2 for D (6 bases). This CDR3 region has 12 residues. CDR1 and CDR2 from the germline V gene are DFQATT and SNEGSKA (reference sequence). Trimming left V 7 bases short and J 0 bases short, with 10 bases between. CDR3: CSGQRVSYEQYF. CDR3 nucleotide sequence: TGCAGTGGGCAGCGGGTCTCCTACGAGCAGTACTTC.

This clonotype was counted at least ten times. The chain recombines TRBV12-3 or TRBV12-4 with TRBJ2-3; D possibly matches TRBD1 or TRBD2 (6 bases each). CDR3 length: 14 amino acids. V shed 5 bases and J shed 4 bases, with 13 bases lying between them. The CDR3 loop reads CASSPEGGPDTQYF. The CDR3 nucleotides are TGTGCCAGCAGTCCCGAGGGGGGCCCAGATACGCAGTATTTT.

This chain links TRBV20-1 with TRBJ2-7; TRBD1 aligns across 8 bases. The CDR3 runs 16 residues. The V gene end was trimmed by 0 bases and the J gene end by 0 bases; junction bases not matched to a gene: 7. In germline, CDR1 is DFQATT, CDR2 SNEGSKA (reference sequence). The CDR3 DNA follows: TGCAGTGCTAGAGACGGGACAGGATACTACTCCTACGAGCAGTACTTC. Protein: CSARDGTGYYSYEQYF.

J is TRBJ1-5 and V is TRBV5-6; D gene ambiguous. Trimming removed 0 bases from V and 3 bases from J, with 10 bases in between. Germline loops: CDR1 SGHDT, CDR2 YYEEEE. CDR3 length equals 15 residues. The CDR3 here is CASSLAGAINQPQHF. CDR3 DNA: TGTGCCAGCAGCTTGGCAGGAGCTATCAATCAGCCCCAGCATTTT.

The chain links TRBV27 to TRBJ2-5; tentatively, D is TRBD2 (6 bases). The CDR3 sequence is 17 residues long. CDR1 is MNHEY and CDR2 is SMNVEV in the germline V gene (reference sequence). Trimming shortened V by 6 bases and J by 5 bases, and 25 bases separated the two germline ends. The CDR3 bases are TGTGCCAGCAGAAAATCCCCCACGGGACTTCCCACCGAGACCCAGTACTTC. Amino acid sequence: CASRKSPTGLPTETQYF.

Many counts were recorded for this clonotype. The rearrangement links TRBV2 to TRBJ2-1; tentative D call: TRBD2 (6 bases). Germline V gives CDR1 SNHLY, CDR2 FYNNEI. There are 17 residues in the CDR3. Trimming cost V 4 bases and J 3 bases, with 19 bases left between them. Here the CDR3 DNA reads TGTGCCAGCAGTGGAACCCGCCGGGGGATGGGCTACAATGAGCAGTTCTTC. This translates into CASSGTRRGMGYNEQFF.

This clonotype came up many times. The J gene is TRBJ1-2, the V gene TRBV6-1, with TRBD1 identical over 7 bases. Germline trimming cut 5 bases from V and 4 bases from J; bases unmatched to any gene: 10. The CDR3 is made up of 15 amino acids. Germline assignment: CDR1 MNHNS and CDR2 SASEGT. The CDR3 DNA reads TGTGCCAGCAGTTCGACACGACAGGGAACCTATGGCTACACCTTC. This gives the protein CASSSTRQGTYGYTF.

The chain uses TRBV7-9 and TRBJ2-5; TRBD2 aligns across 9 bases. This CDR3 region has 15 residues. Per the germline V gene, CDR1 is SEHNR and CDR2 is FQNEAQ (reference sequence). V gave up 3 bases and J gave up 5 bases; unmatched junction bases: 7. The CDR3 region has the DNA TGTGCCAGCAGCTTGTTAGCGGGAGTTCGGGAGACCCAGTACTTC. Its translation: CASSLLAGVRETQYF.

This clonotype has ten or more counts. V and J are TRBV6-2 or TRBV6-3 and TRBJ2-1, with TRBD2 matching 12 bases. The CDR3 is 16 residues long. V gave up 0 bases and J gave up 7 bases; unmatched junction bases: 4. Germline V gene lookup returns CDR1 MNHEY and CDR2 SVGEGT. CDR3 in amino acids: CASSYSTSGRENEQFF. The CDR3 DNA reads TGTGCCAGCAGTTACTCGACTAGCGGGAGAGAAAATGAGCAGTTCTTC.

This clonotype has a handful of counts. The chain recombines TRBV19 with TRBJ2-1, with D perhaps TRBD1 or TRBD2 (5 bases each). CDR1 and CDR2 from the germline V gene are LNHDA and SQIVND (reference sequence). Trimming took off 2 bases at V and 5 bases at J, with 19 bases between the two ends. This CDR3 has 17 amino acids. CDR3 protein: CASSISSGGERNNEQFF. For the CDR3, the DNA is TGTGCCAGTAGTATATCGTCTGGGGGTGAGAGGAACAATGAGCAGTTCTTC. Drawing the rest from reference TRBV19 and TRBJ2-1, the complete variable domain is DGGITQSPKYLFRKEGQNVTLSCEQNLNHDAMYWYRQDPGQGLRLIYYSQIVNDFQKGDIAEGYSVSREKKESFPLTVTSAQKNPTAFYLCASSISSGGERNNEQFFGPGTRLTVL.

The V gene is TRBV30, the J gene TRBJ2-7, with 7 nucleotides matching TRBD1. The CDR3 is made up of 12 amino acids. With 8 bases clipped from V and 1 base from J, the junction kept 5 bases outside the gene matches. Germline CDR1 reads GTSNPN; CDR2 reads SVGIG (reference sequence). The CDR3 is CAGSGGSYEQYF. The CDR3 region has the DNA TGTGCCGGATCAGGGGGTTCCTACGAGCAGTACTTC. The whole variable domain, filled in from reference TRBV30 and TRBJ2-7, reads SQTIHQWPATLVQPVGSPLSLECTVEGTSNPNLYWYRQAAGRGLQLLFYSVGIGQISSEVPQNLSASRPQDRQFILSSKKLLLSDSGFYLCAGSGGSYEQYFGPGTRLTVT.

The sample holds a few counts of this clonotype. This rearrangement joins TRBV7-6 to TRBJ1-5, with D unclear. Germline lookup yields CDR1 SGHVS and CDR2 FNYEAQ. The CDR3 length is 16 residues. V was clipped by 1 base and J by 4 bases, with 14 bases between them. For the CDR3, the DNA is TGTGCCAGCAGCTTAGAGGCAAAGGTAGGGAATCAGCCCCAGCATTTT. Protein sequence: CASSLEAKVGNQPQHF.

This chain uses TRBV27 with TRBJ1-4; D may be TRBD1 (6 bases). Trimming removed 6 bases at V and 5 bases at J, with 13 bases between. Per germline, CDR1 MNHEY and CDR2 SMNVEV (reference sequence). The CDR3 is 14 residues long. CDR3 bases: TGTGCCAGCAGGATGACAGGACCCAATGAAAAACTGTTTTTT. Translating it yields CASRMTGPNEKLFF. Looking up the rest from reference TRBV27 and TRBJ1-4 gives the full variable domain: EAQVTQNPRYLITVTGKKLTVTCSQNMNHEYMSWYRQDPGLGLRQIYYSMNVEVTDKGDVPEGYKVSRKEKRNFPLILESPSPNQTSLYFCASRMTGPNEKLFFGSGTQLSVL.

The chain carries TRBV6-2 or TRBV6-3 and TRBJ2-1; weak D call: TRBD1 (6 bases). Germline V gene sequence: CDR1 MNHEY, CDR2 SVGEGT. The CDR3 extends over 15 amino acids. Deletions cut 7 bases from V and 2 bases from J, with 15 bases between. CDR3 bases: TGTGCCAGCAACGAACGACAGGCGACCTACAATGAGCAGTTCTTC. Translation gives CASNERQATYNEQFF.

This clonotype was picked up many times. CDR3 protein: CATTQRSGGTDTQYF. Written as DNA, the CDR3 is TGTGCCACCACCCAGAGGTCAGGGGGCACAGATACGCAGTATTTT. The chain carries TRBV15 and TRBJ2-3; D perhaps matches TRBD1 (6 bases). Per germline, CDR1 LNHNV and CDR2 YYDKDF (reference sequence). Trimming left V 7 bases short and J 1 base short, with 15 bases between. The CDR3 runs 15 residues.

The rearrangement joins TRBV19 to TRBJ2-4, with D perhaps TRBD2 (6 bases). The V end was cut by 3 bases, the J end by 0 bases, with 18 bases between. CDR1 is LNHDA and CDR2 is SQIVND in the germline V gene (reference sequence). The CDR3 runs to 18 residues. The CDR3 DNA sequence: TGTGCCAGTAGTATTGGCGCGCTAGCGAAGGTAGCCAAAAACATTCAGTACTTC. Translating gives CASSIGALAKVAKNIQYF.